Listed here is a single TCR beta chain. V was pared by 7 bases and J by 5 bases, with 5 bases of the junction left unmatched. The germline gives CDR1 SEHNR, CDR2 FQNEAQ (reference sequence). The CDR3 covers 13 residues. These data are taken from a study of blood T cell repertoires in COVID-19. Authors' data handling: Reference gene primer amplification gave nucleated cell count estimates. Assay: immunoSEQ multiplex PCR; the TCRdb copy retains only in-frame clones and omits some. The DNA was the basis for D and trimming; V, J and clone size are from that table. The sample yields 200,000 to 250,000 clones, approximately 88% seen once.

The chain is built from TRBV7-9 and TRBJ1-2, with 9 nucleotides matching TRBD1. The sample comprised PBMCs or T cells enriched from blood (not recorded which). This receptor was obtained from a woman in her 30s who had been exposed to COVID-19. CDR3 in DNA: TGTGCCAGCACCGGGACAGGGTTGTATGGCTACACCTTC. It specifies CASTGTGLYGYTF.